This T cell receptor (beta chain) stems from a study of technical replicates of blood from several donors. To note about this clone: Germline is not matched at one junction end, which may reflect a read error.

The protocol was immunoSEQ multiplex PCR, while the TCRdb copy is restricted to in-frame clones and leaves out a portion. The sample holds fewer than 100,000 clones, about 91% seen once. CDR1 is SEHNR, CDR2 FQNEAQ, per germline (reference sequence). The CDR3 length is 15 residues. The chain links TRBV7-9 to TRBJ1-5; TRBD1 agrees at 7 bases. The specimen sequenced was T cells isolated from PBMCs. The sequence came from a human donor in good health. In nucleotides, the CDR3 is TGTGCCAGCAGCTTAGGAGGACAGGTTTCTCAGCGCCAGCATTTT. Translated, it gives CASSLGGQVSQRQHF. The full variable domain, rest sourced from reference TRBV7-9 and TRBJ1-5, is DTGVSQNPRHKITKRGQNVTFRCDPISEHNRLYWYRQTLGQGPEFLTYFQNEAQLEKSRLLSDRFSAERPKGSFSTLEIQRTEQGDSAMYLCASSLGGQVSQRQHFGDGTRLSIL.